These 9 T cell receptor beta chains came from one sample sequenced in a study of cytomegalovirus exposure and HLA in healthy donors (dated by TCRdb to between 2016 and 2019). The method behind the library was the immunoSEQ multiplex PCR assay. The multiplex PCR relied on a mix of 60 forward primers for TCR Vbeta segments and 13 reverse primers for TCR Jbeta segments. Drawn from immuneACCESS, this table holds only the in-frame rearrangements with V and J called that TCRdb kept. Clones are partly lost; checked studies trace under half to an unresolved V gene and leave the rest unexplained. For this sample the table gives roughly 97,000 clones, of which around three quarters were detected only once. The ten most abundant clones make up approximately 5.3% of the sample. The sample was PBMCs. The source is a young woman in good health and CMV-seropositive.

The J gene is TRBJ2-1, the V gene TRBV28; D perhaps matches TRBD1 (6 bases). Germline CDR1 is MDHEN and CDR2 is SYDVKM. Trimming left V 2 bases short and J 2 bases short, with 10 bases between. This CDR3 has 15 residues. CDR3 DNA sequence: TGTGCCAGCAGTTTAGGGGGACACCCCTACAATGAGCAGTTCTTC. It encodes CASSLGGHPYNEQFF.

The rearrangement links TRBV7-2 to TRBJ2-2; D is perhaps TRBD2 (5 bases). CDR1 and CDR2 (germline): SGHTA, FQGNSA. Trimming stripped 8 bases from V and 9 bases from J, with 16 bases between. The CDR3 is 13 amino acids. The CDR3 nucleotides read TGTGCCAGCCTCAGCGGTACCGGCCGGGAGCTGTTTTTT. This codes for CASLSGTGRELFF.

The gene calls are TRBV30 and TRBJ1-5; a possible D gene is TRBD1 (6 bases). Trimming cost V 1 base and J 5 bases, with 12 bases left between them. The germline V gene has CDR1 GTSNPN and CDR2 SVGIG (reference sequence). The CDR3 has 14 amino acids. CDR3: CAWSDGQRYQPQHF. The DNA of the CDR3 is TGTGCCTGGAGTGACGGACAGAGATATCAGCCCCAGCATTTT.

This clone was detected once. V usage is TRBV6-5 and J usage is TRBJ1-5; TRBD1 is a possible D gene (5 bases). The germline gives CDR1 MNHEY, CDR2 SVGAGI. V dropped 2 bases and J dropped 9 bases, with 8 bases sitting between them. The CDR3 is 12 residues long. The CDR3 sequence: CASSYGGGPQHF. The CDR3 coding sequence is TGTGCCAGCAGTTACGGGGGGGGGCCCCAGCATTTT.

This clone was picked up one time. This chain connects TRBV27 to TRBJ2-2, with a possible D match to TRBD1 (6 bases). The CDR3 is 12 amino acids. V shed 7 bases and J shed 3 bases, with 6 bases lying between them. The germline V gene encodes CDR1 MNHEY and CDR2 SMNVEV (reference sequence). The CDR3 sequence is CASKGDTGELFF. DNA for the CDR3: TGTGCCAGCAAGGGGGACACCGGGGAGCTGTTTTTT.

The chain has TRBV5-6 and TRBJ2-3; possibly TRBD2 for D (5 bases). V was trimmed by 2 bases and J by 4 bases, leaving 11 bases between them. This CDR3 region has 14 residues. Germline-derived CDR1 and CDR2 are SGHDT and YYEEEE. CDR3 sequence: CASSFPSEADTQYF. CDR3 nucleotide sequence: TGTGCCAGCAGCTTTCCGTCGGAGGCAGATACGCAGTATTTT.

This clone was observed a few times. The rearrangement uses TRBV7-9 and TRBJ1-1, with D possibly TRBD1 on 5 matching bases. The CDR3 extends over 12 amino acids. Deletions cut 7 bases from V and 8 bases from J, with 14 bases between. Per the germline V gene, CDR1 is SEHNR and CDR2 is FQNEAQ (reference sequence). CDR3 nucleotides: TGTGCCAGCACCCAGTGGGGGGAGGAAGCTTTCTTT. Translated: CASTQWGEEAFF.

This chain uses TRBV19 with TRBJ1-5; tentatively, D is TRBD1 (6 bases). The V end lost 3 bases, the J end lost 7 bases, and 16 bases lay between the germline ends. The CDR3 loop spans 15 amino acids. Germline values: CDR1 LNHDA, CDR2 SQIVND (reference sequence). CDR3 coding DNA: TGTGCCAGTAGTATTGTTCAGGGGCAGGGGCAGCCCCAGCATTTT. It encodes CASSIVQGQGQPQHF.

This clone was seen just once. J is TRBJ2-5 and V is TRBV7-9; weak D call: TRBD1 (5 bases). This CDR3 is built from 12 residues. Germline V lookup: CDR1 SEHNR, CDR2 FQNEAQ (reference sequence). V lost 7 bases and J lost 4, with 10 bases in between. This CDR3 reads CASTSRAETQYF. The CDR3 region has the DNA TGTGCCAGCACGAGCAGGGCAGAGACCCAGTACTTC.